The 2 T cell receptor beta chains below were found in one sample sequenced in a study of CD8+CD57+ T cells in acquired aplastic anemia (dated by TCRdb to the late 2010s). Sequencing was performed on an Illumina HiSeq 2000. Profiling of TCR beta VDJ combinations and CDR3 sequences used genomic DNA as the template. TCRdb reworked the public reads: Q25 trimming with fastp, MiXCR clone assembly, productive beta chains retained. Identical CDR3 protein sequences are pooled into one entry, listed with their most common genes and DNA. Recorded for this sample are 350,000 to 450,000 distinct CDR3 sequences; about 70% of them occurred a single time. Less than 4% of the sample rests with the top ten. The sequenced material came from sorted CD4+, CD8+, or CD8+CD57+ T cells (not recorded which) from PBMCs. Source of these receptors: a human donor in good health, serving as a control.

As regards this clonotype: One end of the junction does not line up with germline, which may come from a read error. The CDR3 here is CASSQWLDYTDTQYF. The DNA of the CDR3 is TGTGCCAGCAGCCAATGGCTAGACTACACAGATACGCAGTATTTT. The V call is TRBV15, the J call TRBJ2-3; tentative D call: TRBD2 (5 bases). The CDR3 has 15 residues. Germline CDR1 is LNHNV and CDR2 is YYDKDF (reference sequence). Looking up the rest from reference TRBV15 and TRBJ2-3 gives the full variable domain: DAMVIQNPRYQVTQFGKPVTLSCSQTLNHNVMYWYQQKSSQAPKLLFHYYDKDFNNEADTPDNFQSRRPNTSFCFLDIRSPGLGDTAMYLCASSQWLDYTDTQYFGPGTRLTVL.

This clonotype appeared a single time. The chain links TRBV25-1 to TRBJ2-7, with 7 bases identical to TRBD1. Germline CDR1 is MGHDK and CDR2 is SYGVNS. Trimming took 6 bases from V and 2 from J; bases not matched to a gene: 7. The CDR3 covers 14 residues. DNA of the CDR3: TGTGCCAGCAGCCCGGGACAGTCTACCTACGAGCAGTACTTC. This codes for CASSPGQSTYEQYF.